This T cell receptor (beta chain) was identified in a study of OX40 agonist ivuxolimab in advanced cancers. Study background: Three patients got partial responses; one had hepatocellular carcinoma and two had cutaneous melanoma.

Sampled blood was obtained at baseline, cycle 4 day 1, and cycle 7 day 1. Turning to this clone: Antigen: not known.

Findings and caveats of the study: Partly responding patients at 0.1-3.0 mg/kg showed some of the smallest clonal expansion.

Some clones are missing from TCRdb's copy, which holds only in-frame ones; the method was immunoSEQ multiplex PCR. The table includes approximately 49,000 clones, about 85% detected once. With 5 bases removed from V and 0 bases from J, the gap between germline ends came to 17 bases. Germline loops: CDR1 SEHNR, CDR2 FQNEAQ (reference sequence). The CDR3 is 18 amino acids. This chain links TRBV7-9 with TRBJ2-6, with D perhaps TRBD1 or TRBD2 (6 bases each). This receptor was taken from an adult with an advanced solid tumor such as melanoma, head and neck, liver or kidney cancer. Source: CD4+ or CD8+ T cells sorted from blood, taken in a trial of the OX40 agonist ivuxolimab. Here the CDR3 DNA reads TGTGCCAGCAGCCGGGGGCCGGGGGCGAGCTCTGGGGCCAACGTCCTGACTTTC. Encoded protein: CASSRGPGASSGANVLTF. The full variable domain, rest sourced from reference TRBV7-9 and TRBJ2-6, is DTGVSQNPRHKITKRGQNVTFRCDPISEHNRLYWYRQTLGQGPEFLTYFQNEAQLEKSRLLSDRFSAERPKGSFSTLEIQRTEQGDSAMYLCASSRGPGASSGANVLTFGAGSRLTVL.